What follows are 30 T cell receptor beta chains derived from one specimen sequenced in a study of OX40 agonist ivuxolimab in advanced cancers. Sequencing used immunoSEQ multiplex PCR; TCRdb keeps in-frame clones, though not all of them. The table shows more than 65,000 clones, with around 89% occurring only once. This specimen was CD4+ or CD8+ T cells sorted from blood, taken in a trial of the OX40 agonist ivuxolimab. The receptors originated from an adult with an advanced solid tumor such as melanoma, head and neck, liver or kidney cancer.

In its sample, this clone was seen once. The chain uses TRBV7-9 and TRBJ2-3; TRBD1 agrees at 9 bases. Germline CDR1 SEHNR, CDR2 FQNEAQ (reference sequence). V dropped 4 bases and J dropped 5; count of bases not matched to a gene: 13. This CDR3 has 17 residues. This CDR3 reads CASSSRTRTGAGDTQYF. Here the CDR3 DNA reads TGTGCCAGCAGCTCCCGGACCCGGACAGGGGCGGGAGATACGCAGTATTTT. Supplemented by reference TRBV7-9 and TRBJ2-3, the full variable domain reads DTGVSQNPRHKITKRGQNVTFRCDPISEHNRLYWYRQTLGQGPEFLTYFQNEAQLEKSRLLSDRFSAERPKGSFSTLEIQRTEQGDSAMYLCASSSRTRTGAGDTQYFGPGTRLTVL.

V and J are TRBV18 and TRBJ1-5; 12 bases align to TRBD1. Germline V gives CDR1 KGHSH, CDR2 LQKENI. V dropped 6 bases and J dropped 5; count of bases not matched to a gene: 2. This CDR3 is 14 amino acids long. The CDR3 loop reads CASSGTGGYQPQHF. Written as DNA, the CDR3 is TGTGCCAGCTCGGGGACAGGGGGCTATCAGCCCCAGCATTTT.

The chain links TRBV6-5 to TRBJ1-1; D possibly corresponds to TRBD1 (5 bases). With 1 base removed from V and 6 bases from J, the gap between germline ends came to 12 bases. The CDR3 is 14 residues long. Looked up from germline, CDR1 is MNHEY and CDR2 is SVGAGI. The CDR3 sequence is CASSYWGEQSEAFF. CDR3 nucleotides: TGTGCCAGCAGTTACTGGGGGGAACAATCTGAAGCTTTCTTT.

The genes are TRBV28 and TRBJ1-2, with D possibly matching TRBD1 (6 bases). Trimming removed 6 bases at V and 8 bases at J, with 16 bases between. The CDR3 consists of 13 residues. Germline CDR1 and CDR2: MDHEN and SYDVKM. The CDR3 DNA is TGTGCCAGCAGCCCAAACAGGGTAGGAGGCTACACCTTC. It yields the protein CASSPNRVGGYTF.

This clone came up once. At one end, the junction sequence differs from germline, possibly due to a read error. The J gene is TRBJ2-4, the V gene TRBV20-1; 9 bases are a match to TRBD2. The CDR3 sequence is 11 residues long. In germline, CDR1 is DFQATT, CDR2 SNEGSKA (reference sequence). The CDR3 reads CSARDLGLAGF. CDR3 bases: TGCAGTGCTAGAGATCTCGGCCTAGCGGGGTTC.

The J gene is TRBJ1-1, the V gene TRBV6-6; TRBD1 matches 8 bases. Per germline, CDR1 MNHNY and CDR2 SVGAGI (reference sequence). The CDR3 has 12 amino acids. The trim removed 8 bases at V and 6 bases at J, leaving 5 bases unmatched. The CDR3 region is CASAQGAAEAFF. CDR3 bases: TGTGCCAGCGCCCAGGGGGCGGCTGAAGCTTTCTTT.

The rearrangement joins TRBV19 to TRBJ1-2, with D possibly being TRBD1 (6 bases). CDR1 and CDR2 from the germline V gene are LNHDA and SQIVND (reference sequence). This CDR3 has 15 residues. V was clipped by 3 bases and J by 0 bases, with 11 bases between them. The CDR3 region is CASSMEQGSNYGYTF. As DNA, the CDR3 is TGTGCCAGTAGTATGGAACAGGGTTCTAACTATGGCTACACCTTC.

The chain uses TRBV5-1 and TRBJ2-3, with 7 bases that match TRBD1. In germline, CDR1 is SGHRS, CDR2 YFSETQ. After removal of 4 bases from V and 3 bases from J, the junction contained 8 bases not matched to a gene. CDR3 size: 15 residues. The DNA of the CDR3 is TGCGCCAGCAGCGTCACAGGGGACGGGACAGATACGCAGTATTTT. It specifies CASSVTGDGTDTQYF.

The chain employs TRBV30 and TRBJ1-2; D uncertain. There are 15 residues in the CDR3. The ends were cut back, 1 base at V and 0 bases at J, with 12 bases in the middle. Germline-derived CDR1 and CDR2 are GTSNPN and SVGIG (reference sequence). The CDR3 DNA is TGTGCCTGGAGTGCGGACGCGTCAGCTAACTATGGCTACACCTTC. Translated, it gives CAWSADASANYGYTF. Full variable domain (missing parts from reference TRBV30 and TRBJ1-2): SQTIHQWPATLVQPVGSPLSLECTVEGTSNPNLYWYRQAAGRGLQLLFYSVGIGQISSEVPQNLSASRPQDRQFILSSKKLLLSDSGFYLCAWSADASANYGYTFGSGTRLTVV.

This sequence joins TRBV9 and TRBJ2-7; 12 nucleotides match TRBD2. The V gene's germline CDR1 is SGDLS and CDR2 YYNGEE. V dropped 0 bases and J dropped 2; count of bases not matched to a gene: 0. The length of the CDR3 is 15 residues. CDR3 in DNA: TGTGCCAGCAGCGTAGGACTAGCGGGAGCCTACGAGCAGTACTTC. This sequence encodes CASSVGLAGAYEQYF.

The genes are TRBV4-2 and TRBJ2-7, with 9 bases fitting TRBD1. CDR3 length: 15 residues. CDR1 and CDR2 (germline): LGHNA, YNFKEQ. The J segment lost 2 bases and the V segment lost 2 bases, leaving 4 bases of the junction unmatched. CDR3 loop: CASSQPGQGPYEQYF. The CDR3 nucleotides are TGTGCCAGCAGCCAACCAGGACAGGGGCCCTACGAGCAGTACTTC.

Written as DNA, the CDR3 is TGTGCCAGCAGCTTAGAGGGGAGACTTGAGCAGTACTTC. This gives the protein CASSLEGRLEQYF. The genes are TRBV7-3 and TRBJ2-7, with D perhaps being TRBD1 or TRBD2 (5 bases each). Looked up from germline, CDR1 is SGHTA and CDR2 is FQGTGA. This CDR3 spans 13 amino acids. V was shortened by 2 bases and J by 7 bases, with 12 bases between the two germline ends. The full variable domain, its missing parts supplied by reference TRBV7-3 and TRBJ2-7, is GAGVSQTPSNKVTEKGKYVELRCDPISGHTALYWYRQSLGQGPEFLIYFQGTGAADDSGLPNDRFFAVRPEGSVSTLKIQRTERGDSAVYLCASSLEGRLEQYFGPGTRLTVT.

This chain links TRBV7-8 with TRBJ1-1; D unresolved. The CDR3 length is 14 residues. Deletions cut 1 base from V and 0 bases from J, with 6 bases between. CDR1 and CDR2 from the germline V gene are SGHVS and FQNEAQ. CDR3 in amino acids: CASSLEQVNTEAFF. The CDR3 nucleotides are TGTGCCAGCAGCTTAGAGCAGGTGAACACTGAAGCTTTCTTT.

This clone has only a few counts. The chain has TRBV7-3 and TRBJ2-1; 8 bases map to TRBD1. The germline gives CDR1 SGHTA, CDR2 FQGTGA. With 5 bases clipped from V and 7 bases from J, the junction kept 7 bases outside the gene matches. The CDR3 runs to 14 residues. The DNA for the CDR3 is TGTGCCAGCAGCGCAGGGAACAGGGGGAATGAGCAGTTCTTC. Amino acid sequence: CASSAGNRGNEQFF.

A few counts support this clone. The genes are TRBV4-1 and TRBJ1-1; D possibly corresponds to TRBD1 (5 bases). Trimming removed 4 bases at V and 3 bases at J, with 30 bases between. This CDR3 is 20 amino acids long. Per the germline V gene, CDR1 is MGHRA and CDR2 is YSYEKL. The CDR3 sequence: CASSRAVFSLGGGGDTEAFF. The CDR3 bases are TGCGCCAGCAGCCGCGCAGTGTTCTCTTTAGGCGGGGGAGGGGACACTGAAGCTTTCTTT.

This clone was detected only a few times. The CDR3 region is CASSPVGRTGNTIYF. The CDR3 coding sequence is TGTGCCAGCAGCCCCGTTGGCCGTACTGGAAACACCATATATTTT. This chain uses TRBV7-2 with TRBJ1-3; D gene ambiguous. Germline CDR1 SGHTA, CDR2 FQGNSA. This CDR3 is 15 amino acids long. The V gene lost 5 bases and the J gene lost 2 bases, with 13 bases spanning the gap.

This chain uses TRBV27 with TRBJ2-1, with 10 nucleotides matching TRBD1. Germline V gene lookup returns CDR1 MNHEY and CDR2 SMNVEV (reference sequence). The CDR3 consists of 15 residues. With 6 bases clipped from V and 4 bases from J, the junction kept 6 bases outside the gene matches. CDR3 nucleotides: TGTGCCAGCAGCCCGGGACAGGGGTTTTACAATGAGCAGTTCTTC. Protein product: CASSPGQGFYNEQFF.

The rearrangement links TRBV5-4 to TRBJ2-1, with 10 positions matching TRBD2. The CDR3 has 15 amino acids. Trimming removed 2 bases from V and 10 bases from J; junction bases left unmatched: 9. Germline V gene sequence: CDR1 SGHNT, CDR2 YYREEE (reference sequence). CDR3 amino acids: CASSFSLAGAGEQFF. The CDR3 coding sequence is TGTGCCAGCAGCTTTAGCCTAGCGGGAGCAGGGGAGCAGTTCTTC.

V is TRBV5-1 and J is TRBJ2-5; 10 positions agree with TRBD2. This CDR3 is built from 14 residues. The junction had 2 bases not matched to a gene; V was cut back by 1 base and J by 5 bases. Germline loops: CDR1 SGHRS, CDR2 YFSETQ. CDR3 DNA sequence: TGCGCCAGCAGCTTGAGCGGGAGGGGTGAGACCCAGTACTTC. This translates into CASSLSGRGETQYF.

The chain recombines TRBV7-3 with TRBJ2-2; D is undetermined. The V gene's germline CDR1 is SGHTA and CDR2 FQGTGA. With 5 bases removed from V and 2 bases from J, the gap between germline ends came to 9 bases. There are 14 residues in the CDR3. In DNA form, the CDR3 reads TGTGCCAGCAGCCCGGAACCAAACACCGGGGAGCTGTTTTTT. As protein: CASSPEPNTGELFF.

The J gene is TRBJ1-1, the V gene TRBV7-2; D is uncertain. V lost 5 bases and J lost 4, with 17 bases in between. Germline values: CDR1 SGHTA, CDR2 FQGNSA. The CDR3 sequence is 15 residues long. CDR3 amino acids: CASSPPAGSSTEAFF. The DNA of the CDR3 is TGTGCCAGCAGCCCCCCCGCGGGGTCGAGCACTGAAGCTTTCTTT. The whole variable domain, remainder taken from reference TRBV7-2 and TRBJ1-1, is GAGVSQSPSNKVTEKGKDVELRCDPISGHTALYWYRQSLGQGLEFLIYFQGNSAPDKSGLPSDRFSAERTGGSVSTLTIQRTQQEDSAVYLCASSPPAGSSTEAFFGQGTRLTVV.

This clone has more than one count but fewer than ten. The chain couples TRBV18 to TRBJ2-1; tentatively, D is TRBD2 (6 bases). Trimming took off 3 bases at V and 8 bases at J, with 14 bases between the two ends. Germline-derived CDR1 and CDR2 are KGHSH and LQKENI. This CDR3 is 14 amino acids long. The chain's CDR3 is CASSPPGLPHEQFF. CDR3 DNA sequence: TGTGCCAGCTCACCTCCGGGACTGCCGCATGAGCAGTTCTTC.

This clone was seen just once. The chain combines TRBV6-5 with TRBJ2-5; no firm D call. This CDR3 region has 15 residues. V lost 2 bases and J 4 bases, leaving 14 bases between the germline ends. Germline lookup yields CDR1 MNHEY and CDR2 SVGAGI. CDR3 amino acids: CASSYALRLRETQYF. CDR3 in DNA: TGTGCCAGCAGTTACGCGTTAAGGCTAAGAGAGACCCAGTACTTC.

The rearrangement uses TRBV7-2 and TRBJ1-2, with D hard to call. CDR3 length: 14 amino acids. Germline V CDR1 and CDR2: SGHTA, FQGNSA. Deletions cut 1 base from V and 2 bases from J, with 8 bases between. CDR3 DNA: TGTGCCAGCAGCTTAGACAGCTTGAACTATGGCTACACCTTC. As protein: CASSLDSLNYGYTF.

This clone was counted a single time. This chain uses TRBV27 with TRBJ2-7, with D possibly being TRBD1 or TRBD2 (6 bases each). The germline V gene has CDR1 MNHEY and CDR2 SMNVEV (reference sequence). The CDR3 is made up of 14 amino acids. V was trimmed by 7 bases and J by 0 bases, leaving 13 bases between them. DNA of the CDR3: TGTGCCAGCAAAACAGGGAGGAGCTCCTACGAGCAGTACTTC. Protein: CASKTGRSSYEQYF.

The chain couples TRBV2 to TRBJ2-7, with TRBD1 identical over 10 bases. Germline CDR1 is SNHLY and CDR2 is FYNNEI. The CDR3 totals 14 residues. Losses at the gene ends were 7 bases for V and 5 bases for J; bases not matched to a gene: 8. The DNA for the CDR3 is TGTGCCAGCAATCCGGGACAGGGGTATAACGAGCAGTACTTC. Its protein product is CASNPGQGYNEQYF.

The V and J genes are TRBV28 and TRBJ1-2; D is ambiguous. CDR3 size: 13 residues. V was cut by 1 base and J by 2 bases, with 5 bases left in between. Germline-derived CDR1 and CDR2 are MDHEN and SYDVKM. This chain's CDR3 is CASSLYRNYGYTF. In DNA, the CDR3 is TGTGCCAGCAGTTTATATCGAAACTATGGCTACACCTTC.

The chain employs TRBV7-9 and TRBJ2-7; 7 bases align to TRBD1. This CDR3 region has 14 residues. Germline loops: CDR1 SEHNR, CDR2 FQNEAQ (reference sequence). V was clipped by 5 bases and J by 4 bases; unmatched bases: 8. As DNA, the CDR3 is TGTGCCAGCAGCCCGGACAGGTGGAATTACGAGCAGTACTTC. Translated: CASSPDRWNYEQYF.

CDR3 sequence reads: CASSSWGRKTQYF. The CDR3 coding sequence is TGTGCCAGCAGTTCGTGGGGGCGTAAGACCCAGTACTTC. The V call is TRBV6-5, the J call TRBJ2-5; tentatively, D is TRBD1 (6 bases). The CDR3 contains 13 residues. Germline V gene sequence: CDR1 MNHEY, CDR2 SVGAGI. V was pared by 4 bases and J by 6 bases, with 12 bases between.

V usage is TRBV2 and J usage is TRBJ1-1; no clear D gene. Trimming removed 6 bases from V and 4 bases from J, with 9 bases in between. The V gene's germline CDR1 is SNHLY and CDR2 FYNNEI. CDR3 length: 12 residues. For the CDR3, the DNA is TGTGCCAGCAGGTGGGGAAGCACTGAAGCTTTCTTT. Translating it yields CASRWGSTEAFF.